Listed below are T cell receptor beta chains from one sample, sequenced in a study of blood T cell repertoires in COVID-19. Data came from immunoSEQ multiplex PCR; TCRdb stores just in-frame clones and leaves some out. The sample shows about 48,000 clones, about three quarters of them seen only once. The sample taken for sequencing was peripheral blood. The receptors were sampled from a human donor with active or convalescent COVID-19. The donor label of this sample is uncertain. Each CDR3 is given with its conserved first and last residue. Each record gives: J gene, V gene, D gene, clone size, CDR3 protein, CDR3 DNA. D genes are given only for firm matches. Only some rows state a clone size, as once, few, many or a class for expanded clones.

J: TRBJ2-5
V: TRBV4-1
D: TRBD2
size: NA
CDR3: CASSLRTSGRETQYF
DNA: TGCGCCAGCAGCCTACGGACTAGCGGGAGAGAGACCCAGTACTTC

J: TRBJ2-7
V: TRBV2
D: NA
size: NA
CDR3: CASSAGAKYEQYF
DNA: TGTGCCAGCAGTGCGGGAGCTAAGTACGAGCAGTACTTC

J: TRBJ1-2
V: TRBV27
D: NA
size: few
CDR3: CASSLLTGGQSYGYTF
DNA: TGTGCCAGCAGTTTATTGACGGGAGGGCAGAGCTATGGCTACACCTTC

J: TRBJ2-1
V: TRBV3-1/TRBV3-2
D: NA
size: NA
CDR3: CASRNQGYNEQFF
DNA: TGTGCCAGCAGGAATCAGGGATACAATGAGCAGTTCTTC

J: TRBJ1-6
V: TRBV10-3
D: NA
size: NA
CDR3: CAISPQGMAPLHF
DNA: TGTGCCATCAGTCCCCAGGGGATGGCACCCCTCCACTTT

J: TRBJ2-7
V: TRBV5-1
D: TRBD2
size: NA
CDR3: CASSFRGDTSEQYF
DNA: TGCGCCAGCAGCTTCCGGGGGGATACTAGCGAGCAGTACTTC

J: TRBJ2-7
V: TRBV5-1
D: NA
size: NA
CDR3: CASRYEQYF
DNA: TGCGCCAGCCGGTACGAGCAGTACTTC

J: TRBJ2-2
V: TRBV2
D: TRBD2
size: few
CDR3: CASSEAPSGTGELFF
DNA: TGTGCCAGCAGTGAAGCGCCTAGCGGCACCGGGGAGCTGTTTTTT

J: TRBJ1-6
V: TRBV7-9
D: NA
size: NA
CDR3: CASSLERQGNSPLHF
DNA: TGTGCCAGCAGCTTAGAGAGGCAGGGGAATTCACCCCTCCACTTT

J: TRBJ1-5
V: TRBV10-3
D: NA
size: NA
CDR3: CAISELNSPNQPQHF
DNA: TGTGCCATCAGTGAGTTGAACAGCCCCAATCAGCCCCAGCATTTT

J: TRBJ1-6
V: TRBV5-1
D: TRBD1
size: NA
CDR3: CASSLAGTGGRLSYNSPLHF
DNA: TGCGCCAGCAGCTTGGCGGGGACAGGGGGCCGCCTCTCCTATAATTCACCCCTCCACTTT

J: TRBJ2-5
V: TRBV4-1
D: NA
size: few
CDR3: CASSQSAPGRSETQYF
DNA: TGCGCCAGCAGCCAAAGCGCCCCGGGGAGATCAGAGACCCAGTACTTC

J: TRBJ1-2
V: TRBV12-3/TRBV12-4
D: TRBD1
size: NA
CDR3: CASTFDREYGYTF
DNA: TGTGCCAGCACCTTCGACAGGGAGTATGGCTACACCTTC

J: TRBJ2-1
V: TRBV6-9
D: TRBD2
size: once
CDR3: CASSYGRLAGEDNEQFF
DNA: TGTGCCAGCAGTTACGGTCGACTAGCGGGAGAAGACAATGAGCAGTTCTTC

J: TRBJ2-5
V: TRBV7-2
D: NA
size: NA
CDR3: CASSFNWASETQYF
DNA: TGTGCCAGCAGCTTCAATTGGGCCTCAGAGACCCAGTACTTC

J: TRBJ1-1
V: TRBV5-1
D: NA
size: NA
CDR3: CASSLTQTNTEAFF
DNA: TGCGCCAGCAGCTTGACTCAGACTAACACTGAAGCTTTCTTT

J: TRBJ2-5
V: TRBV7-2
D: NA
size: NA
CDR3: CASNTMGAVQETQYF
DNA: TGTGCCAGCAACACTATGGGAGCGGTCCAAGAGACCCAGTACTTC

J: TRBJ1-5
V: TRBV19
D: TRBD1
size: NA
CDR3: CASSEQGPSNQPQHF
DNA: TGTGCCAGTAGTGAACAGGGGCCTAGCAATCAGCCCCAGCATTTT

J: TRBJ2-7
V: TRBV11-3
D: TRBD2
size: once
CDR3: CASSLRPGLAGGQYF
DNA: TGTGCCAGCAGCTTACGCCCGGGACTAGCGGGAGGGCAGTACTTC

J: TRBJ2-6
V: TRBV6-4
D: TRBD2
size: NA
CDR3: CASSPVGGGPRGANVLTF
DNA: TGTGCCAGCAGCCCCGTGGGGGGAGGGCCCCGTGGGGCCAACGTCCTGACTTTC

J: TRBJ2-1
V: TRBV11-2
D: TRBD2
size: NA
CDR3: CASSSPPTSGSSYNEQFF
DNA: TGTGCCAGCAGCTCACCACCGACTAGCGGGAGCTCCTACAATGAGCAGTTCTTC

J: TRBJ1-3
V: TRBV5-1
D: TRBD1
size: NA
CDR3: CASSPKPGTGTIYF
DNA: TGCGCCAGCAGTCCGAAACCCGGGACAGGCACCATATATTTT

J: TRBJ1-5
V: TRBV18
D: TRBD1
size: NA
CDR3: CASSPFPGGPSNQPQHF
DNA: TGTGCCAGCTCACCATTCCCAGGGGGACCTAGCAATCAGCCCCAGCATTTT

J: TRBJ2-2
V: TRBV20-1
D: TRBD1
size: NA
CDR3: CSASGDRVNTGELFF
DNA: TGCAGTGCTAGTGGGGACAGGGTGAACACCGGGGAGCTGTTTTTT

J: TRBJ1-2
V: TRBV19
D: NA
size: NA
CDR3: CASSRQDSTPGYTF
DNA: TGTGCCAGTAGCCGACAGGACTCAACGCCTGGCTACACCTTC

J: TRBJ1-1
V: TRBV2
D: NA
size: NA
CDR3: CASGGTLNTEAFF
DNA: TGTGCCAGCGGTGGGACACTGAACACTGAAGCTTTCTTT

J: TRBJ2-7
V: TRBV6-1
D: TRBD2
size: NA
CDR3: CASSESGSEQYEQYF
DNA: TGTGCCAGCAGTGAAAGCGGGAGTGAACAATACGAGCAGTACTTC

J: TRBJ1-5
V: TRBV10-3
D: NA
size: many
CDR3: CATRQPYSNQPQHF
DNA: TGTGCCACCCGACAGCCTTATAGCAATCAGCCCCAGCATTTT

J: TRBJ2-1
V: TRBV27
D: TRBD1
size: NA
CDR3: CASRGGQGAVNEQFF
DNA: TGTGCCAGCAGGGGGGGACAGGGGGCTGTTAATGAGCAGTTCTTC

J: TRBJ2-1
V: TRBV29-1
D: NA
size: NA
CDR3: CSVGIRLSSYNEQFF
DNA: TGCAGCGTTGGTATACGCCTCAGCTCCTACAATGAGCAGTTCTTC

J: TRBJ1-1
V: TRBV19
D: NA
size: NA
CDR3: CASSQTVNTEAFF
DNA: TGTGCCAGTAGCCAGACAGTAAACACTGAAGCTTTCTTT

J: TRBJ2-7
V: TRBV27
D: NA
size: once
CDR3: CASSLEAAHREQYF
DNA: TGTGCCAGCAGTTTAGAAGCGGCCCACCGCGAGCAGTACTTC

J: TRBJ1-3
V: TRBV14
D: NA
size: many
CDR3: CASSPQGGNTIYF
DNA: TGTGCCAGCAGCCCCCAGGGGGGAAACACCATATATTTT

J: TRBJ1-5
V: TRBV19
D: NA
size: medium-sized
CDR3: CASSISANQPQHF
DNA: TGTGCCAGTAGTATCAGTGCTAATCAGCCCCAGCATTTT

J: TRBJ1-4
V: TRBV4-2
D: TRBD1
size: NA
CDR3: CASSPDRDRGEKLFF
DNA: TGTGCCAGCAGCCCAGACAGGGATAGGGGTGAAAAACTGTTTTTT

J: TRBJ2-7
V: TRBV5-1
D: NA
size: NA
CDR3: CASSSGDTSYEQYF
DNA: TGCGCCAGCAGCTCCGGTGACACTAGCTACGAGCAGTACTTC